This T cell receptor (beta chain) was observed in a study of cytomegalovirus exposure and HLA in healthy donors. The PCR ran on 60 Vbeta and 13 Jbeta primers. Sequenced by immunoSEQ multiplex PCR; TCRdb stores in-frame clones only, minus some. The sample holds around 95,000 clones; around four fifths are singletons and the top ten take 3.4%. This CDR3 is built from 14 residues. Trimming cost V 6 bases and J 1 base; bases outside gene matches: 3. CDR1 and CDR2 (germline): MNHEY, SVGAGI. This clone was observed once. The V and J genes are TRBV6-5 and TRBJ2-3; 8 bases map to TRBD2. The sample consisted of PBMCs. This receptor was obtained from a man aged 25 to 40 in good health and CMV-seropositive. The CDR3 spells CASRTSGGTDTQYF. The CDR3 region has the DNA TGTGCCAGCAGAACTAGCGGAGGCACAGATACGCAGTATTTT.